This record looks at one T cell receptor (beta chain) sequence and its context. The antigen is undetermined. This CDR3 spans 16 amino acids. Germline assignment: CDR1 MNHEY and CDR2 SVGAGI. V was pared by 3 bases and J by 0 bases, with 12 bases between. This record comes from a study of CD4 T cells in relation to SARS-CoV-2 and coronaviruses. Whole-study results and caveats: No crossreactivity against non-spike viral proteins was tested here.

Profiling relied on immunoSEQ multiplex PCR, and the TCRdb table lists in-frame clones only, not all of them. Here the sample spans about 43,000 clones, around 79% being singletons. The sequencing sample was made of naive CD4+ T cells from PBMCs, cultured in vitro. Documented subset: naive CD4+ T cells isolated by negative enrichment. The receptor comes from an adult with COVID-19. The genes are TRBV6-5 and TRBJ2-1; D remains ambiguous. CDR3 sequence: CASSYCTWGSYNEQFF. DNA for the CDR3: TGTGCCAGCAGTTATTGTACTTGGGGCTCCTACAATGAGCAGTTCTTC.